This T cell receptor beta chain was obtained from a study of blood T cell repertoires in COVID-19. This CDR3 region has 14 residues. Germline CDR1 and CDR2: SGHTA and FQGNSA. Trimming stripped 8 bases from V and 8 bases from J, with 19 bases between. Generated by immunoSEQ multiplex PCR, the TCRdb table keeps only in-frame clones and is missing some. The sample holds hundreds of thousands of clones, around 84% seen once. Sequencing was carried out using PBMCs or T cells enriched from blood (not recorded which). The clonotype was recovered from a woman aged 35 to 49 who had recovered from COVID-19. J is TRBJ1-3 and V is TRBV7-2; maybe TRBD1 (5 bases). In DNA form, the CDR3 reads TGTGCCAGCGCCGGTCTGGGGGGGACGGACACCATATATTTT. Translation: CASAGLGGTDTIYF.